These 20 T cell receptor beta chains came from one sample sequenced in a study of T-cell memory formation after mild COVID-19. TCRdb fed the 5' RACE reads into MiXCR, producing one record per CDR3 protein. This table holds about 560,000 distinct CDR3 sequences, 20% to 25% found once. Sequencing was performed on PBMCs or a T cell subset sorted from them (not recorded which). The receptors come from an adult woman who had mild COVID-19 (a few samples of this study predate the infection). Cell type and time point are not known.

This clonotype was seen a handful of times. This chain uses TRBV29-1 with TRBJ1-2; D not resolved. This CDR3 is built from 9 residues. Germline values: CDR1 SQVTM, CDR2 ANQGSEA. V was cut by 4 bases and J by 4 bases, with 1 base left in between. The CDR3 is CSVGYGYTF. In DNA, the CDR3 is TGCAGCGTTGGCTATGGCTACACCTTC.

At least ten counts were recorded for this clonotype. V usage is TRBV29-1 and J usage is TRBJ1-4; perhaps TRBD1 as D (5 bases). Germline values: CDR1 SQVTM, CDR2 ANQGSEA. This CDR3 has 12 amino acids. V was trimmed by 7 bases and J by 7 bases, leaving 13 bases between them. Written as DNA, the CDR3 is TGCAGCGGAGGGGAGTTTGGTGAAAAACTGTTTTTT. Translated, it gives CSGGEFGEKLFF.

There are a few counts of this clonotype. This chain links TRBV7-3 with TRBJ2-2; D is ambiguous. V was clipped by 5 bases and J by 9 bases, with 10 bases between them. Germline V CDR1 and CDR2: SGHTA, FQGTGA. The CDR3 is made up of 12 amino acids. The CDR3 reads CASSLYRRELFF. The CDR3 bases are TGTGCCAGCAGCCTGTACCGTAGGGAGCTGTTTTTT.

V and J are TRBV5-1 and TRBJ2-3; 15 bases match TRBD2. The CDR3 is made up of 18 amino acids. V lost 4 bases, J lost 4 bases, and 10 bases stayed unmatched. Germline lookup yields CDR1 SGHRS and CDR2 YFSETQ. The CDR3 region has the DNA TGCGCCAGCAGCCCACGGACTAGCGGGGGGGCCGCCGCAGATACGCAGTATTTT. It is translated as CASSPRTSGGAAADTQYF. Full variable domain (missing parts from reference TRBV5-1 and TRBJ2-3): KAGVTQTPRYLIKTRGQQVTLSCSPISGHRSVSWYQQTPGQGLQFLFEYFSETQRNKGNFPGRFSGRQFSNSRSEMNVSTLELGDSALYLCASSPRTSGGAAADTQYFGPGTRLTVL.

The CDR3 sequence is CASSPPYRPLAGVAYEQYF. CDR3 sequence (DNA): TGTGCCAGCTCACCACCATACAGGCCTCTAGCGGGAGTCGCCTACGAGCAGTACTTC. The rearrangement uses TRBV18 and TRBJ2-7, with 10 positions matching TRBD2. Germline V gene lookup returns CDR1 KGHSH and CDR2 LQKENI. The CDR3 is made up of 19 amino acids. V shed 0 bases and J 2 bases; nucleotides not matched to a gene: 13.

This clonotype was observed a handful of times. J is TRBJ2-7 and V is TRBV29-1; D assignment may be TRBD1 or TRBD2 (5 bases each). Germline assignment: CDR1 SQVTM and CDR2 ANQGSEA. The CDR3 consists of 13 residues. The CDR3 loop reads CRPPGPSSYEQYF. In DNA, the CDR3 is TGCAGACCTCCGGGACCCAGCTCCTACGAGCAGTACTTC.

The chain is built from TRBV2 and TRBJ2-1, with 7 bases lining up with TRBD2. Germline CDR1 SNHLY, CDR2 FYNNEI. CDR3 size: 13 residues. The J segment lost 3 bases and the V segment lost 8 bases, leaving 4 bases of the junction unmatched. The CDR3 here is CASAGLHYNEQFF. The CDR3 nucleotides read TGTGCCAGCGCGGGACTACACTACAATGAGCAGTTCTTC.

This clonotype has only a few counts. The rearrangement uses TRBV9 and TRBJ1-1; weak D call: TRBD1 (5 bases). Germline values: CDR1 SGDLS, CDR2 YYNGEE. The CDR3 loop spans 13 amino acids. Trimming pared 1 base from V and 4 bases from J, leaving 8 bases between. CDR3 loop: CASSVRGVTEAFF. The DNA for the CDR3 is TGTGCCAGCAGCGTAAGAGGGGTCACTGAAGCTTTCTTT. Full variable domain (missing parts from reference TRBV9 and TRBJ1-1): DSGVTQTPKHLITATGQRVTLRCSPRSGDLSVYWYQQSLDQGLQFLIQYYNGEERAKGNILERFSAQQFPDLHSELNLSSLELGDSALYFCASSVRGVTEAFFGQGTRLTVV.

The chain joins TRBV5-8 to TRBJ1-5; maybe TRBD1 (6 bases). CDR3 length equals 16 residues. Trimming pared 4 bases from V and 4 bases from J, leaving 18 bases between. Germline values: CDR1 SGHTS, CDR2 YDEGEE. For the CDR3, the DNA is TGTGCCAGCAGCATAAGCTACTACAGGGTTAATCAGCCCCAGCATTTT. Its translation: CASSISYYRVNQPQHF.

The chain links TRBV12-3 or TRBV12-4 to TRBJ1-5; D gene unclear. There are 13 residues in the CDR3. Trimming stripped 0 bases from V and 7 bases from J, with 7 bases between. The CDR3 sequence is CASSLAQSQPQHF. CDR3 nucleotide sequence: TGTGCCAGCAGTTTAGCGCAGAGCCAGCCCCAGCATTTT.

This clonotype occurred many times. J is TRBJ1-5 and V is TRBV29-1; D is unclear. Germline CDR1 and CDR2: SQVTM and ANQGSEA. The CDR3 has 13 residues. Trimming pared 4 bases from V and 0 bases from J, leaving 7 bases between. In nucleotides, the CDR3 is TGCAGCGTTGCTGAGAATAGCAATCAGCCCCAGCATTTT. Its translation: CSVAENSNQPQHF.

The V and J genes are TRBV4-1 and TRBJ1-5; the D is unclear. This CDR3 has 15 residues. The ends were cut back, 0 bases at V and 6 bases at J, with 12 bases in the middle. Germline V lookup: CDR1 MGHRA, CDR2 YSYEKL. The CDR3 DNA is TGCGCCAGCAGCCAAGACCCGGCTTTTCCTCAGCCCCAGCATTTT. Residues: CASSQDPAFPQPQHF.

This clonotype has more than one count but fewer than ten. The chain employs TRBV6-5 and TRBJ2-2; no clear D. V was cut by 2 bases and J by 4 bases, with 11 bases left in between. CDR1 and CDR2 (germline): MNHEY, SVGAGI. The CDR3 has 15 amino acids. The CDR3 bases are TGTGCCAGCAGTTACGGGTTGCGGACCACCGGGGAGCTGTTTTTT. Protein product: CASSYGLRTTGELFF.

V usage is TRBV12-3 or TRBV12-4 and J usage is TRBJ2-3, with 10 bases matching TRBD2. The ends lost 5 bases at V and 0 bases at J; junction bases unmatched: 8. This CDR3 has 17 amino acids. CDR3 region: CASSLLGLAVSTDTQYF. In DNA, the CDR3 is TGTGCCAGCAGTCTCCTCGGACTAGCGGTTAGCACAGATACGCAGTATTTT.

The chain is built from TRBV19 and TRBJ1-2; TRBD1 is a possible D gene (5 bases). V was pared by 4 bases and J by 4 bases, with 16 bases between. Germline V lookup: CDR1 LNHDA, CDR2 SQIVND (reference sequence). The CDR3 covers 15 residues. CDR3 region: CASSNQLQGGYGYTF. The CDR3 coding sequence is TGTGCCAGTAGTAACCAGCTCCAGGGAGGCTATGGCTACACCTTC.

This sequence joins TRBV12-3 or TRBV12-4 and TRBJ2-5; D may be TRBD2 (5 bases). V was clipped by 6 bases and J by 2 bases, with 10 bases between them. The length of the CDR3 is 13 residues. The CDR3 protein is CASRQTRQETQYF. The CDR3 region has the DNA TGTGCCAGCAGGCAAACTAGGCAAGAGACCCAGTACTTC.

The genes are TRBV6-1 and TRBJ1-5, with unresolved D. Germline lookup yields CDR1 MNHNS and CDR2 SASEGT. The ends were cut back, 3 bases at V and 1 base at J, with 10 bases in the middle. The CDR3 spans 15 residues. As DNA, the CDR3 is TGTGCCAGCAGTGATCAGCGGAGGAGCAATCAGCCCCAGCATTTT. Its translation is CASSDQRRSNQPQHF.

This clonotype was counted a few times. Here the CDR3 DNA reads TGTGCCACCAGTCCCTCCCTAGCGGGAGGGCCAGACAATGAGCAGTTCTTC. It specifies CATSPSLAGGPDNEQFF. The chain joins TRBV24-1 to TRBJ2-1, with TRBD2 matching 12 bases. The CDR3 is 17 residues long. V was pared by 6 bases and J by 5 bases, with 10 bases of the junction left unmatched. The germline CDR1 and CDR2 sequences are KGHDR and SFDVKD.

This clonotype has just a few counts. One end of the junction does not line up with germline, which may come from a read error. The chain has TRBV7-6 and TRBJ2-1; D is possibly TRBD1 or TRBD2 (5 bases each). CDR1 and CDR2 (germline): SGHVS, FNYEAQ. The CDR3 has 12 amino acids. The CDR3 coding sequence is TGTGCCAGCAGCTTAAGTTCGGGGCCCGCGGTCTTC. It specifies CASSLSSGPAVF.

The gene calls are TRBV12-3 or TRBV12-4 and TRBJ2-1, with a weak D call TRBD2 (6 bases). Trimming left V 6 bases short and J 8 bases short, with 17 bases between. This CDR3 has 14 residues. The CDR3: CASRSNLGTDEQFF. In DNA form, the CDR3 reads TGTGCCAGCAGATCGAACCTCGGGACTGATGAGCAGTTCTTC.